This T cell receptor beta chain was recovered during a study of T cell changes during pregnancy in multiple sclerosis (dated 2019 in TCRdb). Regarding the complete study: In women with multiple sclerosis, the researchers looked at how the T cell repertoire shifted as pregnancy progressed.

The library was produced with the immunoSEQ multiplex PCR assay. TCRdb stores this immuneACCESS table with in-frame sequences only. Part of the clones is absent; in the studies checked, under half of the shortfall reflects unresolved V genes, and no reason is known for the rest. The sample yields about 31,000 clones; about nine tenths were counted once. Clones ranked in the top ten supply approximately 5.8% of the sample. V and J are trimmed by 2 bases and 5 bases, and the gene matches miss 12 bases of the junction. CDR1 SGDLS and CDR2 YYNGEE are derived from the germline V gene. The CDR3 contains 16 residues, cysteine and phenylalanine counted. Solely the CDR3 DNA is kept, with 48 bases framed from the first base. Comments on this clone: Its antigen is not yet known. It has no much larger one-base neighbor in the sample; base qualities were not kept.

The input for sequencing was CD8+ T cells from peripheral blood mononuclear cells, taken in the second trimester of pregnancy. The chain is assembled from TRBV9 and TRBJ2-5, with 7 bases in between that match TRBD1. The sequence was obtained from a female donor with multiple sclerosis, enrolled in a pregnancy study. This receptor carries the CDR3 CASSVPGQLGVETQYF. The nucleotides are TGTGCCAGCAGCGTGCCGGGACAGCTTGGCGTGGAGACCCAGTACTTC.